The 32 T cell receptor beta chains in this list originate from one sample, sequenced in a study of cytomegalovirus exposure and HLA in healthy donors. Primers included in the PCR were 60 Vbeta and 13 Jbeta primers. The assay was immunoSEQ multiplex PCR, and TCRdb's table has in-frame clones only and misses some. Found here are about 120,000 clones, almost 85% of them singletons; the top ten hold 1.5%. The sequenced sample was PBMCs. The receptor set was obtained from a woman aged 18-29 years in good health and CMV-seronegative.

The chain uses TRBV10-3 and TRBJ2-7; D might be TRBD1 (6 bases). There are 12 residues in the CDR3. Trimming shortened V by 11 bases and J by 3 bases, and 14 bases separated the two germline ends. The germline CDR1 and CDR2 sequences are ENHRY and SYGVKD. CDR3 region: CAARGGIYEQYF. The CDR3 DNA follows: TGTGCCGCTCGAGGGGGTATCTACGAGCAGTACTTC.

J is TRBJ2-7 and V is TRBV10-1; 14 bases map to TRBD2. CDR1 WNHNN and CDR2 SYGVQD come from the germline V gene (reference sequence). The ends lost 6 bases at V and 6 bases at J; junction bases unmatched: 7. CDR3 size: 15 residues. CDR3 in amino acids: CASSSGLAGELEQYF. CDR3 DNA: TGCGCCAGCAGCTCGGGACTAGCGGGAGAGCTCGAGCAGTACTTC.

The chain uses TRBV5-3 and TRBJ1-1; D is perhaps TRBD1 (6 bases). TRBV5-3 is labeled an ORF, and its function is uncertain. V lost 3 bases and J 8 bases, leaving 23 bases between the germline ends. This CDR3 is built from 16 residues. The CDR3 here is CARSSGDRTGIGEAFF. The CDR3 DNA follows: TGTGCCAGAAGCTCGGGCGACCGCACAGGGATCGGCGAAGCTTTCTTT.

The V call is TRBV5-1, the J call TRBJ2-1, with 11 positions matching TRBD2. The CDR3 contains 15 residues. V trimming: 7 bases; J trimming: 5 bases; junction bases outside the gene matches: 8. CDR1 and CDR2 (germline): SGHRS, YFSETQ. The CDR3, as DNA: TGCGCCAGCTCCCCTAGCGGGGGGTCCGACAATGAGCAGTTCTTC. Translation: CASSPSGGSDNEQFF.

This clone was seen a handful of times. The chain recombines TRBV5-5 with TRBJ2-7, with a weak D call TRBD2 (6 bases). Per germline, CDR1 SGHKS and CDR2 YYEKEE (reference sequence). V was pared by 3 bases and J by 12 bases, with 19 bases between. The CDR3 totals 13 residues. CDR3 loop: CASSWDLSGPGYF. CDR3 bases: TGTGCCAGCAGCTGGGACTTATCAGGGCCGGGGTACTTC.

The J gene is TRBJ1-5, the V gene TRBV11-2, with D tentatively TRBD1 (6 bases). Germline V gene sequence: CDR1 SGHAT, CDR2 FQNNGV. This CDR3 has 14 amino acids. The V gene lost 4 bases and the J gene lost 3 bases, with 10 bases spanning the gap. This chain's CDR3 is CASSSGGLNQPQHF. CDR3 nucleotides: TGTGCCAGCAGCTCGGGGGGGCTCAATCAGCCCCAGCATTTT.

This clone is a singleton in its sample. This sequence joins TRBV5-4 and TRBJ2-6; D is perhaps TRBD2 (5 bases). V shed 1 base and J shed 2 bases, with 7 bases lying between them. Germline lookup yields CDR1 SGHNT and CDR2 YYREEE (reference sequence). The CDR3 consists of 15 residues. CDR3 sequence reads: CASSLIGAGANVLTF. CDR3 DNA: TGTGCCAGCAGCTTGATCGGGGCTGGGGCCAACGTCCTGACTTTC.

The rearrangement links TRBV4-1 to TRBJ2-3; D is undetermined. Per the germline V gene, CDR1 is MGHRA and CDR2 is YSYEKL. The CDR3 is 12 amino acids. V shed 0 bases and J shed 13 bases, with 11 bases lying between them. CDR3 DNA sequence: TGCGCCAGCAGCCAAGATACGGCTAGTAAGTATTTT. It is translated as CASSQDTASKYF.

The chain employs TRBV6-1 and TRBJ1-1, with D possibly being TRBD1 (5 bases). V was trimmed by 6 bases and J by 3 bases, leaving 14 bases between them. CDR3 length equals 14 residues. Per the germline V gene, CDR1 is MNHNS and CDR2 is SASEGT. The DNA for the CDR3 is TGTGCCAGCAGGGCAGGGATAAGGGACACTGAAGCTTTCTTT. Translated, it gives CASRAGIRDTEAFF.

The chain is built from TRBV7-2 and TRBJ1-1; 11 positions agree with TRBD1. The CDR3 runs to 15 residues. The J segment lost 5 bases and the V segment lost 2 bases, leaving 4 bases of the junction unmatched. CDR1 is SGHTA and CDR2 is FQGNSA in the germline V gene. CDR3 region: CASSLMGQGGTEAFF. CDR3 coding DNA: TGTGCCAGCAGCTTAATGGGACAGGGGGGGACTGAAGCTTTCTTT. Combining the CDR3 with reference TRBV7-2 and TRBJ1-1 gives the whole variable domain GAGVSQSPSNKVTEKGKDVELRCDPISGHTALYWYRQSLGQGLEFLIYFQGNSAPDKSGLPSDRFSAERTGGSVSTLTIQRTQQEDSAVYLCASSLMGQGGTEAFFGQGTRLTVV.

This clone was counted between two and nine times. At one boundary the junction diverges from the germline segment, which might be a read error. The chain links TRBV27 to TRBJ2-6; possibly TRBD1 for D (5 bases). The germline V gene has CDR1 MNHEY and CDR2 SMNVEV (reference sequence). The CDR3 is 15 residues long. CDR3: CASSLVGAGANGLTF. The CDR3 coding sequence is TGTGCCAGCAGTTTAGTAGGGGCTGGGGCCAACGGCCTGACTTTC.

This clone appeared once. This chain connects TRBV4-2 to TRBJ1-4; no firm D call. The germline V and J ends were trimmed by 3 bases and 5 bases, with 10 bases remaining between them. Germline V lookup: CDR1 LGHNA, CDR2 YNFKEQ. This CDR3 is 14 amino acids long. CDR3 sequence: CASSHVEGNEKLFF. CDR3 nucleotides: TGTGCCAGCAGCCATGTGGAGGGAAATGAAAAACTGTTTTTT.

This rearrangement joins TRBV30 to TRBJ1-6; the D is unclear. V was pared by 3 bases and J by 7 bases, with 16 bases between. The CDR3 runs to 15 residues. Germline V gene sequence: CDR1 GTSNPN, CDR2 SVGIG (reference sequence). CDR3 coding DNA: TGTGCCTGGAGGAATAGGGTTGGGGAGAATTCACCCCTCCACTTT. It translates to CAWRNRVGENSPLHF.

V is TRBV6-5 and J is TRBJ2-7; 9 bases align to TRBD1. The germline gives CDR1 MNHEY, CDR2 SVGAGI. J was trimmed by 2 bases and V by 6 bases; bases with no gene match: 2. The CDR3 totals 13 residues. The CDR3 region is CASRGTGPYEQYF. The DNA for the CDR3 is TGTGCCAGCAGGGGGACAGGGCCCTACGAGCAGTACTTC.

J is TRBJ2-7 and V is TRBV18; 14 nucleotides agree with TRBD2. With 3 bases clipped from V and 4 bases from J, the junction kept 5 bases outside the gene matches. CDR1 KGHSH and CDR2 LQKENI come from the germline V gene. The CDR3 runs to 16 residues. The CDR3 nucleotides read TGTGCCAGCTCACCGGTCGGGACTAGCGGGAGATACGAGCAGTACTTC. It yields the protein CASSPVGTSGRYEQYF. Full variable domain (remainder filled in from reference TRBV18 and TRBJ2-7): NAGVMQNPRHLVRRRGQEARLRCSPMKGHSHVYWYRQLPEEGLKFMVYLQKENIIDESGMPKERFSAEFPKEGPSILRIQQVVRGDSAAYFCASSPVGTSGRYEQYFGPGTRLTVT.

The J gene is TRBJ1-2, the V gene TRBV4-3; a possible D gene is TRBD1 (6 bases). Trimming pared 0 bases from V and 4 bases from J, leaving 12 bases between. The CDR3 is made up of 15 amino acids. The germline V gene has CDR1 LGHNA and CDR2 YSLEER. The CDR3 bases are TGCGCCAGCAGCCAAGATCTTGGACAGCCCTATGGCTACACCTTC. This gives the protein CASSQDLGQPYGYTF.

The V gene is TRBV6-5, the J gene TRBJ2-3; TRBD2 is a possible D gene (5 bases). The CDR3 loop spans 15 amino acids. Trimming took off 2 bases at V and 0 bases at J, with 9 bases between the two ends. From germline, CDR1 is MNHEY and CDR2 SVGAGI. This chain's CDR3 is CASSYRGASTDTQYF. The CDR3 nucleotides are TGTGCCAGCAGTTACCGGGGAGCTAGCACAGATACGCAGTATTTT.

The chain joins TRBV7-9 to TRBJ2-7, with 13 bases aligning to TRBD2. The length of the CDR3 is 16 residues. The germline V gene encodes CDR1 SEHNR and CDR2 FQNEAQ (reference sequence). Trimming took 5 bases from V and 5 from J; bases not matched to a gene: 9. The CDR3 DNA follows: TGTGCCAGCAGCCTAACTAGCGGGAGGGTCGGGGACGAGCAGTACTTC. It yields the protein CASSLTSGRVGDEQYF. Complete variable domain (other parts from reference TRBV7-9 and TRBJ2-7): DTGVSQNPRHKITKRGQNVTFRCDPISEHNRLYWYRQTLGQGPEFLTYFQNEAQLEKSRLLSDRFSAERPKGSFSTLEIQRTEQGDSAMYLCASSLTSGRVGDEQYFGPGTRLTVT.

The chain couples TRBV7-2 to TRBJ2-3; TRBD1 matches at 9 bases. Trimming took 6 bases from V and 4 from J; bases not matched to a gene: 14. Germline CDR1 SGHTA, CDR2 FQGNSA. This CDR3 comprises 17 residues. DNA for the CDR3: TGTGCCAGCAGACCTTTTCCGGGACAGGGCTGGCCAGATACGCAGTATTTT. This encodes CASRPFPGQGWPDTQYF.

As concerns this clone: The junction departs from the called germline gene at one end, perhaps through a read error. The rearrangement uses TRBV7-9 and TRBJ2-7, with 12 bases matching TRBD2. This CDR3 comprises 16 residues. Per germline, CDR1 SEHNR and CDR2 FQNEAQ (reference sequence). The CDR3: CASSPRTSGNQYGQYF. DNA for the CDR3: TGTGCCAGCAGCCCTAGGACTAGCGGGAATCAGTACGGGCAGTACTTC.

J is TRBJ2-7 and V is TRBV21-1; the D call of TRBD1 is as the table states it, not checked on the DNA. TRBV21-1 is annotated as a pseudogene. CDR3 length: 14 residues. CDR3 coding DNA: TGTGCCAGCAGCCTCCGACAGGGGGCCTACGAGCAGTACTTC. This sequence encodes CASSLRQGAYEQYF.

CDR3 residues: CASSQVGGVGNTIYF. The CDR3 region has the DNA TGCGCCAGCAGCCAAGTGGGAGGGGTCGGAAACACCATATATTTT. The genes are TRBV4-1 and TRBJ1-3; tentative D call: TRBD1 (5 bases). The CDR3 is made up of 15 amino acids. CDR1 MGHRA and CDR2 YSYEKL come from the germline V gene. Trimming cost V 1 base and J 4 bases, with 11 bases left between them.

The rearrangement links TRBV7-9 to TRBJ1-1; 10 nucleotides align to TRBD1. The CDR3 totals 15 residues. Germline-derived CDR1 and CDR2 are SEHNR and FQNEAQ (reference sequence). With V trimmed by 3 bases and J by 3 bases, 4 bases remained unmatched. In DNA, the CDR3 is TGTGCCAGCAGCTTTCCGGGGACAGGGGACACTGAAGCTTTCTTT. Protein: CASSFPGTGDTEAFF. Drawing the rest from reference TRBV7-9 and TRBJ1-1, the complete variable domain is DTGVSQNPRHKITKRGQNVTFRCDPISEHNRLYWYRQTLGQGPEFLTYFQNEAQLEKSRLLSDRFSAERPKGSFSTLEIQRTEQGDSAMYLCASSFPGTGDTEAFFGQGTRLTVV.

The V and J genes are TRBV7-2 and TRBJ1-4; no reliable D call. Trimming stripped 2 bases from V and 2 bases from J, with 6 bases between. There are 14 residues in the CDR3. Germline V gives CDR1 SGHTA, CDR2 FQGNSA. The CDR3 bases are TGTGCCAGCAGCTTATCGGGGACTAATGAAAAACTGTTTTTT. This encodes CASSLSGTNEKLFF.

The chain recombines TRBV5-4 with TRBJ1-2; TRBD1 aligns across 7 bases. Germline V lookup: CDR1 SGHNT, CDR2 YYREEE (reference sequence). The CDR3 runs 14 residues. J was trimmed by 4 bases and V by 2 bases; bases with no gene match: 5. The CDR3 DNA follows: TGTGCCAGCAGCTTCCCGACAGGGAGCTATGGCTACACCTTC. As protein: CASSFPTGSYGYTF.

The chain recombines TRBV7-8 with TRBJ2-5; TRBD2 agrees at 8 bases. The CDR3 extends over 14 amino acids. CDR1 is SGHVS and CDR2 is FQNEAQ in the germline V gene. J gave up 5 bases and V 5 bases, and 7 bases lay outside the gene matches. This chain's CDR3 is CASSPGPGGETQYF. CDR3 nucleotide sequence: TGTGCCAGCAGCCCAGGACCGGGAGGGGAGACCCAGTACTTC.

This chain links TRBV11-2 with TRBJ2-2, with no clear D. Trimming left V 5 bases short and J 3 bases short, with 13 bases between. The CDR3 length is 15 residues. Germline V CDR1 and CDR2: SGHAT, FQNNGV. The CDR3 DNA reads TGTGCCAGCAGCCACCTCCCACGGTACACCGGGGAGCTGTTTTTT. It yields the protein CASSHLPRYTGELFF.

The chain has TRBV30 and TRBJ2-5; 10 nucleotides align to TRBD1. This CDR3 comprises 17 residues. V lost 0 bases and J lost 1; bases outside the gene matches: 8. Per germline, CDR1 GTSNPN and CDR2 SVGIG (reference sequence). The CDR3 DNA is TGTGCCTGGAGTGTATTAGGCGGGACAGGGGTCCAAGAGACCCAGTACTTC. This encodes CAWSVLGGTGVQETQYF.

The chain links TRBV7-2 to TRBJ1-1; tentative D call: TRBD1 (6 bases). CDR1 SGHTA and CDR2 FQGNSA come from the germline V gene. There are 16 residues in the CDR3. Trimming cost V 4 bases and J 0 bases, with 15 bases left between them. The CDR3 sequence: CASSYQGLALNTEAFF. As DNA, the CDR3 is TGTGCCAGCAGCTACCAGGGGCTGGCCTTGAACACTGAAGCTTTCTTT.

Concerning this clone: Mismatch with germline at one junction end may stem from a read error. This chain uses TRBV18 with TRBJ2-4; perhaps TRBD1 as D (5 bases). The CDR3 sequence is 15 residues long. CDR1 is KGHSH and CDR2 is LQKENI in the germline V gene. This chain's CDR3 is CASSLIDSRGNSQYF. In nucleotides, the CDR3 is TGTGCCAGCTCACTTATAGACAGTCGTGGGAACAGTCAGTACTTC.

The chain combines TRBV7-2 with TRBJ2-2, with 12 bases fitting TRBD2. The CDR3 is 17 amino acids. Germline CDR1 reads SGHTA; CDR2 reads FQGNSA. With 6 bases clipped from V and 5 bases from J, the junction kept 10 bases outside the gene matches. The CDR3 reads CASRTSGGPVGTGELFF. CDR3 sequence (DNA): TGTGCCAGCAGGACTAGCGGGGGCCCCGTTGGGACCGGGGAGCTGTTTTTT.

The chain recombines TRBV15 with TRBJ2-6; 7 nucleotides align to TRBD2. Germline-derived CDR1 and CDR2 are LNHNV and YYDKDF (reference sequence). This CDR3 is built from 20 residues. V trimming: 5 bases; J trimming: 0 bases; junction bases outside the gene matches: 16. CDR3 region: CATSSRGRAGNLSGANVLTF. CDR3 DNA sequence: TGTGCCACCAGCTCCCGTGGGAGGGCGGGTAACCTCTCTGGGGCCAACGTCCTGACTTTC.